This T cell receptor (beta chain) came from a study of T cell repertoires in cytomegalovirus infection. This clonotype was detected ten times or more. Via MiXCR, TCRdb re-called the reads, giving one row per CDR3 protein. The sample contains around 270,000 distinct CDR3 sequences, approximately 9% of which appear only once. The CDR3 consists of 12 residues. Looked up from germline, CDR1 is LNHDA and CDR2 is SQIVND (reference sequence). With 9 bases clipped from V and 7 bases from J, the junction kept 7 bases outside the gene matches. This sequence joins TRBV19 and TRBJ2-5; 8 nucleotides line up with TRBD1. The sequenced sample was PBMCs. The TCR originated in a human donor in good health (CMV status not recorded). Some clones in this sample may be carry-over from other donors' samples. The CDR3 spells CASGQGPGTQYF. DNA for the CDR3: TGTGCCAGCGGACAGGGACCGGGGACCCAGTACTTC.